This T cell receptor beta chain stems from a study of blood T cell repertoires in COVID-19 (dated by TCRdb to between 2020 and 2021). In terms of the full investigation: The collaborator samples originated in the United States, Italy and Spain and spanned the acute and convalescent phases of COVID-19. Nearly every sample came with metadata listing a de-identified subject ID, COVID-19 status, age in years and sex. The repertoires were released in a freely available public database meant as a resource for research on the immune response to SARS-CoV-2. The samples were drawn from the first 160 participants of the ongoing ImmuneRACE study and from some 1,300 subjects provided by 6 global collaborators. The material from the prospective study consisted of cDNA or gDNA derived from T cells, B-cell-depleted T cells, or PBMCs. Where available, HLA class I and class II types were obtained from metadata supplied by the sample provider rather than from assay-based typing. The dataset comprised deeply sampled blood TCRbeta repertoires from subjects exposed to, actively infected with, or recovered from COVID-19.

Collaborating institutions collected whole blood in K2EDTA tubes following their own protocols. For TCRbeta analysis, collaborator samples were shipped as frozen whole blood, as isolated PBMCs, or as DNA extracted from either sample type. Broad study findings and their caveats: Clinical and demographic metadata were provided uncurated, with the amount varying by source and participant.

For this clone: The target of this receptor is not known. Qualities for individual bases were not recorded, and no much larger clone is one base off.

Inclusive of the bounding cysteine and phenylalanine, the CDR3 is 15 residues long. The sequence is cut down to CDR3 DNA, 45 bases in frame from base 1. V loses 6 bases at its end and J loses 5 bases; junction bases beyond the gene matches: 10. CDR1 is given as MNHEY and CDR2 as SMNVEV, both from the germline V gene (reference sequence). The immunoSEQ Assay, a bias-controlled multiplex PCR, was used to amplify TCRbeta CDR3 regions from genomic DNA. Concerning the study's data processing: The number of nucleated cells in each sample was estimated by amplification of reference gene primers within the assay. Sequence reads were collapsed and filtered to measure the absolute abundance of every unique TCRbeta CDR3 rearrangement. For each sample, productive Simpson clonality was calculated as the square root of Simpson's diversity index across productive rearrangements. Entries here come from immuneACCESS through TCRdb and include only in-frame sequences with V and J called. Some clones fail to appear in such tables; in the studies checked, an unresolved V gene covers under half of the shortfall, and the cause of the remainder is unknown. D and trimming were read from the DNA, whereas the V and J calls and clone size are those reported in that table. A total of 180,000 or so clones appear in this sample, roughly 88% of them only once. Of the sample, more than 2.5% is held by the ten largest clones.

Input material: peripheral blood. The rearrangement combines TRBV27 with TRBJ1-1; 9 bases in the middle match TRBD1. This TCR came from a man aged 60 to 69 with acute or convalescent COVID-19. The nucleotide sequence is TGTGCCAGCAGCCGACAGGGGGTGGGAACTACTGAAGCTTTCTTT. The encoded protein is CASSRQGVGTTEAFF.